The sequence of this TCR beta chain was determined in a study of PD-1 blockade in classical Hodgkin lymphoma. TCRdb's table, derived via immunoSEQ multiplex PCR, lists solely in-frame clones and lacks some. The table shows about 40,000 clones, with approximately 87% occurring only once. Findings of the study overall: The study found that TCR diversity rose significantly by C4D1 in CD4+ but not CD8+ cells. The study reported lower baseline TCR diversity in newly diagnosed patients than in healthy donors.

Each patient experienced a relapse that followed autologous stem cell transplantation, and brentuximab vedotin exposure varied. On this clone: Its antigen is as yet unknown.

Deletions cut 5 bases from V and 4 bases from J, with 13 bases between. The CDR3 is 14 residues long. Germline V gene sequence: CDR1 SGHAT, CDR2 FQNNGV. The V and J genes are TRBV11-2 and TRBJ2-3; D not resolved. This clonotype was obtained from a human donor with classical Hodgkin lymphoma. The sample was peripheral blood mononuclear cells (PBMCs), taken at baseline. The CDR3 DNA reads TGTGCCAGCAGCCTTTTCCGTAACGCAGATACGCAGTATTTT. This codes for CASSLFRNADTQYF.